A single sample gave rise to the 24 T cell receptor beta chains below, sequenced in a study of shared clonotypes between healthy human individuals. Clones were sequenced by immunoSEQ multiplex PCR, and TCRdb holds only the in-frame ones, with some missing. The sample lists a few hundred thousand clones; 87% were seen once. The specimen was memory CD8+ T cells sorted from blood. Subset of the sample: CD45RO+ cells pooled with CCR7-negative TemRA cells. The receptors originated from a man aged 18 to 29 in good health.

This clone was counted between two and nine times. The rearrangement joins TRBV7-6 to TRBJ1-1; tentative D call: TRBD1 (6 bases). This CDR3 is built from 14 residues. CDR1 and CDR2 (germline): SGHVS, FNYEAQ. Trimming left V 4 bases short and J 0 bases short, with 9 bases between. CDR3 sequence: CASSWGTLNTEAFF. Here the CDR3 DNA reads TGTGCCAGCAGCTGGGGGACACTGAACACTGAAGCTTTCTTT.

The chain joins TRBV7-9 to TRBJ2-7; D unresolved. Germline V lookup: CDR1 SEHNR, CDR2 FQNEAQ (reference sequence). Trimming shortened V by 5 bases and J by 7 bases, and 15 bases separated the two germline ends. CDR3 length: 13 residues. CDR3 in DNA: TGTGCCAGCAGCCCCACTTCGAAGGGAGAGCAGTACTTC. Its protein is CASSPTSKGEQYF.

Turning to this clone: This same CDR3 is encoded by further DNA sequences in the sample. The chain links TRBV7-3 to TRBJ2-2, with 8 bases aligning to TRBD1. The CDR3 is made up of 14 amino acids. The V gene's germline CDR1 is SGHTA and CDR2 FQGTGA. The V and J ends lost 5 bases and 4 bases, in that order; junction bases with no gene match: 3. The CDR3 protein is CASSPTGGTGELFF. The CDR3 nucleotides are TGTGCCAGCAGCCCAACAGGGGGCACCGGGGAGCTGTTTTTT.

The chain couples TRBV13 to TRBJ2-7; D call uncertain. V lost 0 bases to trimming and J lost 4 bases, with 10 bases between them. The CDR3 runs to 14 residues. Germline-derived CDR1 and CDR2 are PRHDT and FYEKMQ (reference sequence). For the CDR3, the DNA is TGTGCCAGCAGCTTAGGGGGCCAATGGTACGAGCAGTACTTC. Encoded protein: CASSLGGQWYEQYF.

The J gene is TRBJ2-7, the V gene TRBV28; D perhaps matches TRBD1 (6 bases). The J call may be wrong; the DNA end is better matched by TRBJ2-4. This CDR3 spans 15 amino acids. Germline V gene data show CDR1 as MDHEN and CDR2 as SYDVKM. The CDR3: CASSSPGDGKNIQYF. The CDR3 DNA follows: TGTGCCAGCAGTTCTCCAGGGGACGGCAAAAACATTCAGTACTTC.

The rearrangement uses TRBV7-2 and TRBJ2-2; either TRBD1 or TRBD2 may supply D (5 bases each). The germline V and J ends were trimmed by 5 bases and 5 bases, with 15 bases remaining between them. The CDR3 length is 15 residues. From germline, CDR1 is SGHTA and CDR2 FQGNSA. CDR3 sequence reads: CASSPGLAGTGELFF. The CDR3 DNA follows: TGTGCCAGCAGCCCGGGGCTAGCTGGGACCGGGGAGCTGTTTTTT.

This clone was counted a single time. This sequence joins TRBV5-1 and TRBJ2-7; 8 bases line up with TRBD1. The CDR3 length is 15 residues. With 4 bases clipped from V and 0 bases from J, the junction kept 6 bases outside the gene matches. Germline V lookup: CDR1 SGHRS, CDR2 YFSETQ. The DNA for the CDR3 is TGCGCCAGCAGCCCCGGACAGGGAAGCTCCTACGAGCAGTACTTC. As protein: CASSPGQGSSYEQYF.

The rearrangement uses TRBV7-8 and TRBJ2-5; the D is unclear. This CDR3 is 13 amino acids long. CDR1 and CDR2 (germline): SGHVS, FQNEAQ. The germline V and J ends were trimmed by 1 base and 5 bases, with 8 bases remaining between them. CDR3 nucleotide sequence: TGTGCCAGCAGCTTAGGGATGGGTGAGACCCAGTACTTC. Its translation is CASSLGMGETQYF.

V usage is TRBV7-9 and J usage is TRBJ1-4, with 8 bases fitting TRBD1. From germline, CDR1 is SEHNR and CDR2 FQNEAQ (reference sequence). With 7 bases clipped from V and 5 bases from J, the junction kept 9 bases outside the gene matches. The CDR3 consists of 15 residues. Here the CDR3 reads CASNNPQGGNEKLFF. Written as DNA, the CDR3 is TGTGCCAGCAACAACCCACAGGGGGGGAATGAAAAACTGTTTTTT.

V and J are TRBV15 and TRBJ2-1; TRBD2 agrees at 13 bases. The CDR3 extends over 15 amino acids. Germline loops: CDR1 LNHNV, CDR2 YYDKDF (reference sequence). V was pared by 4 bases and J by 6 bases, with 3 bases of the junction left unmatched. The chain's CDR3 is CATSTGLAGVNEQFF. For the CDR3, the DNA is TGTGCCACCAGCACCGGACTAGCGGGAGTCAATGAGCAGTTCTTC.

The chain recombines TRBV19 with TRBJ2-3; D remains unclear. CDR1 and CDR2 (germline): LNHDA, SQIVND (reference sequence). V lost 8 bases and J 1 base, leaving 4 bases between the germline ends. This CDR3 has 11 residues. The CDR3 nucleotides read TGTGCCAGTCGTGGCACAGATACGCAGTATTTT. Translated, it gives CASRGTDTQYF.

The chain employs TRBV9 and TRBJ1-5, with 7 bases that match TRBD1. Germline lookup yields CDR1 SGDLS and CDR2 YYNGEE. The junction had 7 bases not matched to a gene; V was cut back by 4 bases and J by 0 bases. There are 16 residues in the CDR3. CDR3 loop: CASSPGTADSNQPQHF. CDR3 coding DNA: TGTGCCAGCAGCCCGGGGACAGCAGATAGCAATCAGCCCCAGCATTTT.

The rearrangement joins TRBV4-1 to TRBJ2-1, with D possibly matching TRBD2 (6 bases). There are 17 residues in the CDR3. Trimming took off 1 base at V and 2 bases at J, with 15 bases between the two ends. Germline V gene lookup returns CDR1 MGHRA and CDR2 YSYEKL. The CDR3, as DNA: TGCGCCAGCAGCCAAGTGGGGGACTTCCGTGCCTACAATGAGCAGTTCTTC. This codes for CASSQVGDFRAYNEQFF.

This chain connects TRBV2 to TRBJ2-7, with D perhaps matching TRBD2 (6 bases). The CDR3 length is 15 residues. Trimming took 1 base from V and 0 from J, leaving 10 bases between them. The germline CDR1 and CDR2 sequences are SNHLY and FYNNEI. The CDR3 protein is CASSEGRDFSYEQYF. CDR3 nucleotide sequence: TGTGCCAGCAGTGAAGGACGGGACTTCTCCTACGAGCAGTACTTC.

In nucleotides, the CDR3 is TGTGCCAGCAGTCCGACAGGGTATCAAGAGCAGTACTTC. This encodes CASSPTGYQEQYF. This chain connects TRBV28 to TRBJ2-7, with TRBD1 matching over 7 bases. The germline V gene encodes CDR1 MDHEN and CDR2 SYDVKM. With 5 bases clipped from V and 7 bases from J, the junction kept 8 bases outside the gene matches. This CDR3 region has 13 residues.

This chain connects TRBV7-8 to TRBJ2-7, with 9 bases fitting TRBD1. The CDR3 loop spans 15 amino acids. V lost 5 bases to trimming and J lost 7 bases; unmatched junction nucleotides: 12. CDR1 and CDR2 from the germline V gene are SGHVS and FQNEAQ. This CDR3 is CASSRTGGGFGEQYF. CDR3 in DNA: TGTGCCAGCAGCCGAACAGGGGGCGGCTTCGGAGAGCAGTACTTC. Full variable domain (missing parts from reference TRBV7-8 and TRBJ2-7): GAGVSQSPRYKVAKRGQDVALRCDPISGHVSLFWYQQALGQGPEFLTYFQNEAQLDKSGLPSDRFFAERPEGSVSTLKIQRTQQEDSAVYLCASSRTGGGFGEQYFGPGTRLTVT.

V gene TRBV15 combines with J gene TRBJ1-2, with TRBD1 matching over 7 bases. The ends lost 3 bases at V and 4 bases at J; junction bases unmatched: 5. This CDR3 is 14 amino acids long. CDR1 LNHNV and CDR2 YYDKDF come from the germline V gene (reference sequence). CDR3 bases: TGTGCCACCAGCAGTGACTCAGGGGGCTATGGCTACACCTTC. Translation: CATSSDSGGYGYTF.

The chain employs TRBV9 and TRBJ2-7; 8 nucleotides align to TRBD2. The germline V gene encodes CDR1 SGDLS and CDR2 YYNGEE. The CDR3 totals 14 residues. With V trimmed by 2 bases and J by 3 bases, 4 bases remained unmatched. The CDR3 spells CASSVSGAGYEQYF. The CDR3 nucleotides read TGTGCCAGCAGCGTTAGCGGGGCGGGCTACGAGCAGTACTTC.

This clone was detected once. The chain is built from TRBV4-1 and TRBJ2-5; no clear D. The CDR3 covers 15 residues. Trimming shortened V by 4 bases and J by 0 bases, and 12 bases separated the two germline ends. Germline-derived CDR1 and CDR2 are MGHRA and YSYEKL. The chain's CDR3 is CASSPDSWYQETQYF. Written as DNA, the CDR3 is TGCGCCAGCAGCCCTGACTCTTGGTACCAAGAGACCCAGTACTTC.

J is TRBJ2-5 and V is TRBV9; 9 bases are shared with TRBD1. The CDR3 covers 16 residues. The J segment lost 1 base and the V segment lost 0 bases, leaving 4 bases of the junction unmatched. From germline, CDR1 is SGDLS and CDR2 YYNGEE. In DNA form, the CDR3 reads TGTGCCAGCAGCGTAGGGGGGACAGGGCCCCAAGAGACCCAGTACTTC. Residues: CASSVGGTGPQETQYF.

This clone occurred once. This chain uses TRBV30 with TRBJ2-7; 10 bases line up with TRBD1. This CDR3 region has 13 residues. Per the germline V gene, CDR1 is GTSNPN and CDR2 is SVGIG (reference sequence). V dropped 0 bases and J dropped 5; count of bases not matched to a gene: 1. The CDR3 DNA reads as TGTGCCTGGAGTGTGACAGGGGGCAACGAGCAGTACTTC. This sequence encodes CAWSVTGGNEQYF.

The chain employs TRBV6-5 and TRBJ1-2, with D hard to call. Trimming pared 5 bases from V and 3 bases from J, leaving 10 bases between. The CDR3 has 13 residues. In germline, CDR1 is MNHEY, CDR2 SVGAGI. In DNA form, the CDR3 reads TGTGCCAGCAGTGGCTTCGGGCACTATGGCTACACCTTC. It codes for CASSGFGHYGYTF.

This chain joins TRBV27 and TRBJ2-7; 9 bases agree with TRBD2. Germline V lookup: CDR1 MNHEY, CDR2 SMNVEV (reference sequence). V lost 8 bases, J lost 6 bases, and 8 bases stayed unmatched. This CDR3 comprises 13 residues. CDR3 coding DNA: TGTGCCAGCGGGCTGACTAGCGGTGGCGAGCAGTACTTC. It encodes CASGLTSGGEQYF.

This clone came up a few times. The chain has TRBV18 and TRBJ1-2; 7 nucleotides match TRBD1. There are 14 residues in the CDR3. After removal of 2 bases from V and 2 bases from J, the junction contained 2 bases not matched to a gene. Germline CDR1 KGHSH, CDR2 LQKENI. The chain's CDR3 is CASSPTGENYGYTF. The CDR3 bases are TGTGCCAGCTCACCAACAGGGGAAAACTATGGCTACACCTTC.